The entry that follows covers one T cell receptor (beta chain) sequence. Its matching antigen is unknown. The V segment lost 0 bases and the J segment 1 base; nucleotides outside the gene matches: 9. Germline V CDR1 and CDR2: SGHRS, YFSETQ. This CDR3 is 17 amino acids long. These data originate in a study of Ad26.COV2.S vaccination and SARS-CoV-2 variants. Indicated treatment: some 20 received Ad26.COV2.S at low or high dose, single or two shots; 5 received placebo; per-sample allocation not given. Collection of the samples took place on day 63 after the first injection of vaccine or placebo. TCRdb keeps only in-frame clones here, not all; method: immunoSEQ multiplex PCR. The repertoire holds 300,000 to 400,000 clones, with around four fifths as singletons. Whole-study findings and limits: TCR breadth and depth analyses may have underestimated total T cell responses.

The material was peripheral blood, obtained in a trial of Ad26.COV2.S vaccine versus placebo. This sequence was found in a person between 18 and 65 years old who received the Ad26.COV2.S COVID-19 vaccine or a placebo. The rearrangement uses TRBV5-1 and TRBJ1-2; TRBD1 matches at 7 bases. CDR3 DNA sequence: TGCGCCAGCAGCTTGGGGCCCCGACAGGGAGGTAACTATGGCTACACCTTC. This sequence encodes CASSLGPRQGGNYGYTF.